This T cell receptor (beta chain) originates from a study of shared clonotypes between healthy human individuals. Turning to this clone: No antigen is known for it.

Study-wide results and caveats: Generation probability values for non-shared clonotypes were lower than those for clonotypes shared by all four donors. As a rule, naive subsets had a larger estimated richness than memory subsets.

A split of CD4+ cells into CD45RA+ naive and CD45RA-negative memory subsets was performed. V dropped 4 bases and J dropped 1 base, with 10 bases sitting between them. Germline V gene lookup returns CDR1 SGHNT and CDR2 YYREEE (reference sequence). The CDR3 runs to 14 residues. Only in-frame clones appear in the TCRdb table, and some are missing; sequencing was by immunoSEQ multiplex PCR. Seen here are about 2.4 million clones, roughly 93% observed once, and the top ten hold approximately 0.36%. This clonotype was obtained from a man aged 18 to 30 in good health. Some clones in this sample may be carry-over from other donors' samples. The sample consisted of naive CD4+ T cells from PBMCs. The subset here: CD45RA+ positively selected. This chain joins TRBV5-4 and TRBJ2-3; D might be TRBD1 (5 bases). CDR3 region: CASSLKQGTDTQYF. The DNA for the CDR3 is TGTGCCAGCAGCCTTAAACAGGGCACAGATACGCAGTATTTT.